This passage covers 14 T cell receptor beta chains from one sample sequenced in a study of T cells in Graves' hyperthyroidism and ophthalmopathy. RNA transcripts provided the source from which TCR beta CDR3 regions were amplified. A set of HTBI primers served as the primers for a first-round RT-PCR of the TCR CDR3. TCRdb fed the multiplex PCR reads into MiXCR, producing one record per CDR3 protein. Here the sample spans a few hundred thousand distinct CDR3 sequences, approximately 14% being singletons. Sequencing input: blood. These receptor sequences come from a woman in her sixties or seventies with Graves' ophthalmopathy.

The sample holds many counts of this clonotype. The chain couples TRBV5-1 to TRBJ2-7; weak D call: TRBD2 (5 bases). The V and J ends lost 6 bases and 4 bases respectively, with 14 bases between them. Germline V lookup: CDR1 SGHRS, CDR2 YFSETQ. The length of the CDR3 is 13 residues. The CDR3 DNA reads as TGCGCCAGCAATCGAGGGCAGGAGTACGAGCAGTACTTC. It encodes CASNRGQEYEQYF. The full variable domain, with the rest looked up from reference TRBV5-1 and TRBJ2-7, is KAGVTQTPRYLIKTRGQQVTLSCSPISGHRSVSWYQQTPGQGLQFLFEYFSETQRNKGNFPGRFSGRQFSNSRSEMNVSTLELGDSALYLCASNRGQEYEQYFGPGTRLTVT.

This clonotype was seen ten or more times. This chain uses TRBV7-2 with TRBJ2-3; 7 positions agree with TRBD2. The junction had 2 bases not matched to a gene; V was cut back by 0 bases and J by 2 bases. Germline V gives CDR1 SGHTA, CDR2 FQGNSA. The CDR3 covers 15 residues. This chain's CDR3 is CASSLAWDYTDTQYF. The CDR3 DNA reads TGTGCCAGCAGCTTAGCGTGGGACTACACAGATACGCAGTATTTT.

Only a few counts were recorded for this clonotype. The chain couples TRBV14 to TRBJ2-2; D uncertain. Trimming stripped 1 base from V and 6 bases from J, with 6 bases between. CDR3 length equals 13 residues. Germline lookup yields CDR1 SGHDN and CDR2 FVKESK. For the CDR3, the DNA is TGTGCCAGCAGCCAAGGGGCGTCCGGGGAGCTGTTTTTT. Its translation is CASSQGASGELFF. Together with reference TRBV14 and TRBJ2-2, the CDR3 gives the full variable domain: EAGVTQFPSHSVIEKGQTVTLRCDPISGHDNLYWYRRVMGKEIKFLLHFVKESKQDESGMPNNRFLAERTGGTYSTLKVQPAELEDSGVYFCASSQGASGELFFGEGSRLTVL.

This clonotype is a singleton in its sample. This may come from a read error, since a much larger clone is one base off. This rearrangement joins TRBV7-2 to TRBJ2-7, with 12 bases that match TRBD2. V was clipped by 4 bases and J by 5 bases; unmatched bases: 15. This CDR3 comprises 18 residues. Per the germline V gene, CDR1 is SGHTA and CDR2 is FQGNSA. The CDR3 protein is CASSSEGRGLAGRDEQYF. CDR3 in DNA: TGTGCCAGCAGCTCAGAAGGAAGAGGACTAGCGGGACGGGACGAGCAGTACTTC.

This clonotype showed up many times. The chain couples TRBV7-8 to TRBJ1-4; no definite D call. CDR1 and CDR2 from the germline V gene are SGHVS and FQNEAQ. The CDR3 is 15 amino acids. The V and J ends lost 5 bases and 1 base respectively, with 11 bases between them. In DNA, the CDR3 is TGTGCCAGCAGCGTACACGGGAGAACTAATGAAAAACTGTTTTTT. It is translated as CASSVHGRTNEKLFF.

The J gene is TRBJ1-3, the V gene TRBV5-1; possibly TRBD1 for D (5 bases). V dropped 4 bases and J dropped 0 bases, with 17 bases sitting between them. This CDR3 region has 17 residues. Per germline, CDR1 SGHRS and CDR2 YFSETQ. The chain's CDR3 is CASSLGGRSLSGNTIYF. The DNA for the CDR3 is TGCGCCAGCAGCCTCGGGGGACGCAGCCTCTCTGGAAACACCATATATTTT.

There are a few counts of this clonotype. The chain employs TRBV20-1 and TRBJ2-5; 9 bases match TRBD1. This CDR3 has 14 residues. The ends lost 5 bases at V and 5 bases at J; junction bases unmatched: 9. The germline gives CDR1 DFQATT, CDR2 SNEGSKA (reference sequence). The CDR3 region is CSAQTPGTGETQYF. CDR3 DNA sequence: TGCAGTGCTCAAACCCCCGGGACAGGGGAGACCCAGTACTTC.

In its sample, this clonotype was seen many times. The chain uses TRBV13 and TRBJ2-7; 8 bases match TRBD1. Germline values: CDR1 PRHDT, CDR2 FYEKMQ (reference sequence). The CDR3 consists of 14 residues. Trimming removed 8 bases from V and 5 bases from J; junction bases left unmatched: 11. CDR3 amino acids: CASLKTGEQNEQYF. CDR3 bases: TGTGCCAGCTTAAAGACAGGGGAACAGAACGAGCAGTACTTC.

The V call is TRBV7-8, the J call TRBJ2-2; possible D gene TRBD2, 6 bases. The CDR3 loop spans 14 amino acids. In germline, CDR1 is SGHVS, CDR2 FQNEAQ. V was pared by 1 base and J by 6 bases, with 9 bases between. DNA for the CDR3: TGTGCCAGCAGCTTAGGAGGGAGGTCCGGGGAGCTGTTTTTT. Its protein is CASSLGGRSGELFF.

The sample holds many counts of this clonotype. The chain employs TRBV11-2 and TRBJ1-3; D gene ambiguous. The CDR3 sequence is 15 residues long. Trimming took 5 bases from V and 0 from J, leaving 11 bases between them. Germline V gene sequence: CDR1 SGHAT, CDR2 FQNNGV. The DNA for the CDR3 is TGTGCCAGCAGCCAAGACACCGCCTCTGGAAACACCATATATTTT. Residues: CASSQDTASGNTIYF.

The chain is built from TRBV5-1 and TRBJ2-4; D may correspond to TRBD1 or TRBD2 (5 bases each). The CDR3 totals 18 residues. Germline assignment: CDR1 SGHRS and CDR2 YFSETQ. V shed 1 base and J shed 1 base, with 18 bases lying between them. CDR3 DNA: TGCGCCAGCAGCTTGCGTAGGGACGGGGTATCGGCCAAAAACATTCAGTACTTC. It yields the protein CASSLRRDGVSAKNIQYF.

This clonotype was observed at least ten times. This rearrangement joins TRBV9 to TRBJ2-7; no firm D call. V was shortened by 4 bases and J by 6 bases, with 11 bases between the two germline ends. The CDR3 is 12 residues long. From germline, CDR1 is SGDLS and CDR2 YYNGEE. The CDR3 DNA reads as TGTGCCAGCAGCTCTTCCCCGGGCGAGCAGTACTTC. Protein product: CASSSSPGEQYF.

The V call is TRBV6-5, the J call TRBJ2-5; TRBD1 matches 7 bases. The CDR3 sequence is 15 residues long. The V gene's germline CDR1 is MNHEY and CDR2 SVGAGI. With V trimmed by 0 bases and J by 4 bases, 5 bases remained unmatched. The CDR3 DNA sequence: TGTGCCAGCAGTTACTCGTCAGGGGGTCGAGAGACCCAGTACTTC. Protein sequence: CASSYSSGGRETQYF.

This clonotype showed up many times. The DNA for the CDR3 is TGCAGTGCCCGAGGGGGGGGGGACACCGGGGAGCTGTTTTTT. This sequence encodes CSARGGGDTGELFF. The genes are TRBV20-1 and TRBJ2-2; a possible D gene is TRBD2 (7 bases). V lost 6 bases and J 3 bases, leaving 14 bases between the germline ends. Germline CDR1 reads DFQATT; CDR2 reads SNEGSKA (reference sequence). The CDR3 loop spans 14 amino acids.